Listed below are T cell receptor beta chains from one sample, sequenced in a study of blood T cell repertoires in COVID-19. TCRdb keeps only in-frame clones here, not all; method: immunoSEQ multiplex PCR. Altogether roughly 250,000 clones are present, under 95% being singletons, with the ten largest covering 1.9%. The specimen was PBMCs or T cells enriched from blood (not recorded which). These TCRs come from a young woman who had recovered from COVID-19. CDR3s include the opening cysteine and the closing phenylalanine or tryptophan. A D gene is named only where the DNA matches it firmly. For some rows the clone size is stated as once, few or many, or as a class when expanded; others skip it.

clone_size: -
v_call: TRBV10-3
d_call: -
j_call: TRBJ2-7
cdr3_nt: TGTGCCATCAGGTATAGTCCGGGCTACGAGCAGTACTTC
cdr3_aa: CAIRYSPGYEQYF

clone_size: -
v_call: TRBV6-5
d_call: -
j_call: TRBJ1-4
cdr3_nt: TGTGCCAGCAGTTACTCGATTCGTGCAGGAGAAAAACTGTTTTTT
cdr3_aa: CASSYSIRAGEKLFF

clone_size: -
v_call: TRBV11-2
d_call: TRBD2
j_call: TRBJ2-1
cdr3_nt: TGTGCCAGCAGCTTATCCTACCAAAATGTGCGCCCGGGGGGCAATGAGCAGTTCTTC
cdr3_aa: CASSLSYQNVRPGGNEQFF

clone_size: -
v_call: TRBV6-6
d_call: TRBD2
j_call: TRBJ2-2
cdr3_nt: TGTGCCAGCAGTAAGGGACTAGGCAATGCCGGGGAGCTGTTTTTT
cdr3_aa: CASSKGLGNAGELFF

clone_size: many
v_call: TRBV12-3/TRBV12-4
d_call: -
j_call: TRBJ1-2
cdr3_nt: TGTGCCAGCAGTCCCCTCAGGGGCGCAGGCTACACCTTC
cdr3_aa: CASSPLRGAGYTF

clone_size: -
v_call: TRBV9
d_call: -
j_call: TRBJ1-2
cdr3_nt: TGTGCCAGCAGCGTAGACCAGGGACTCGATGGCTACACCTTC
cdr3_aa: CASSVDQGLDGYTF

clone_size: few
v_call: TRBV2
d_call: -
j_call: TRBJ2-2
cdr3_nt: TGTGCCACTTATTTCGGGGAGCTGTTTTTT
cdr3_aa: CATYFGELFF

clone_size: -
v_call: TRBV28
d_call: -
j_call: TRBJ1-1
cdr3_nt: TGTGCCAGCACCCCCGGACAGCCGAACACTGAAGCTTTCTTT
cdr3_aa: CASTPGQPNTEAFF

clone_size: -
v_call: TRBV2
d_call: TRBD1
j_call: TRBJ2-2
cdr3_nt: TGTGCCAGCAGTGAAACAGGGGCCACCGGGGAGCTGTTTTTT
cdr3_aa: CASSETGATGELFF

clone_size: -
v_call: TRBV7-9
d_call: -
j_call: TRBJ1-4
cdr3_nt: TGTGCCAGCAGGCCTACAGGGAAGGGTGCTAATGAAAAACTGTTTTTT
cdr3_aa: CASRPTGKGANEKLFF

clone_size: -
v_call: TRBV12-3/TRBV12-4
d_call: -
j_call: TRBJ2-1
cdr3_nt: TGTGCCAGCAGTCTACAGTTCTTC
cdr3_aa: CASSLQFF

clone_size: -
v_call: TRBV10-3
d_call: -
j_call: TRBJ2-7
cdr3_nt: TGTGCCATCGGGGGGTTCTCCTACGAGCAGTACTTC
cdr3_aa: CAIGGFSYEQYF

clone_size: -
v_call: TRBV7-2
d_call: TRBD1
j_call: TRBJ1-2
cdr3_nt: TGTGCCAGCAGCATCCGGGACAGGGGCATCTACACCTTC
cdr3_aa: CASSIRDRGIYTF

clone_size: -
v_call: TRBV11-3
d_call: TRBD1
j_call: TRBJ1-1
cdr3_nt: TGTGCCAGCAGCTCCGGGACAGGGTACGGTGAAGCTTTCTTT
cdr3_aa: CASSSGTGYGEAFF

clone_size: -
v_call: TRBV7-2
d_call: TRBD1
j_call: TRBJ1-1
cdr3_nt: TGTGCCAGCAGCTCCCCCGGGACAGAGAACACTGAAGCTTTCTTT
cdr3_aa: CASSSPGTENTEAFF

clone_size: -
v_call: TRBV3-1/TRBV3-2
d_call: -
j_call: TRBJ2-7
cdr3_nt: TGTGCCAGCAGCCAAGTAGACGAGCAGTACTTC
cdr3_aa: CASSQVDEQYF

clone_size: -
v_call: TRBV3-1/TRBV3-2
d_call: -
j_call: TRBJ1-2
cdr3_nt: TGTGCCAGCAGCCGTAGACAGGATTATAGCTATGGCTACACCTTC
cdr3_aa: CASSRRQDYSYGYTF

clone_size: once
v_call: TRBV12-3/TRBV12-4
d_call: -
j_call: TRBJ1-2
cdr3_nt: TGTGCCAGCAGTTCGACAGGCGTGGGTGGCTACACCTTC
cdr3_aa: CASSSTGVGGYTF

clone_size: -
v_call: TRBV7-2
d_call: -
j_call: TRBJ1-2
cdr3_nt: TGTGCCAGCAGCTTAGCCCCGACCCCGCCCGGGTTAGCTAACTATGGCTACACCTTC
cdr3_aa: CASSLAPTPPGLANYGYTF